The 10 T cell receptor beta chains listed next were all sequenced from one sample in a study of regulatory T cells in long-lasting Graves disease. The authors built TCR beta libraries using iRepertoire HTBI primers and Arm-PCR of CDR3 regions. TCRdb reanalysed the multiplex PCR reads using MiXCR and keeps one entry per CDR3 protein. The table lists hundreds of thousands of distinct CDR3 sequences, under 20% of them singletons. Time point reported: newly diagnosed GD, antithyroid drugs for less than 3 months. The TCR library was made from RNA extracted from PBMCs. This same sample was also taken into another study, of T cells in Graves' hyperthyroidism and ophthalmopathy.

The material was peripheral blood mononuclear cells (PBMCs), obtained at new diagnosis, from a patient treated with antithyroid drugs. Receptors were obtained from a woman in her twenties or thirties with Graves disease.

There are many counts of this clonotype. The CDR3 sequence is CASLDNGNEQFF. For the CDR3, the DNA is TGTGCCAGCTTGGATAATGGGAATGAGCAGTTCTTC. V gene TRBV12-3 or TRBV12-4 combines with J gene TRBJ2-1; D ambiguous. This CDR3 contains 12 residues. V lost 8 bases to trimming and J lost 7 bases, with 12 bases between them.

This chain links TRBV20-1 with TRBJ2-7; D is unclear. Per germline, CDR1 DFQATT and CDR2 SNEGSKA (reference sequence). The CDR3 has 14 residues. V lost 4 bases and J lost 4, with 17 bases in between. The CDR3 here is CSAMTPSPTYEQYF. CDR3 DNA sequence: TGCAGTGCTATGACACCTTCCCCTACTTACGAGCAGTACTTC.

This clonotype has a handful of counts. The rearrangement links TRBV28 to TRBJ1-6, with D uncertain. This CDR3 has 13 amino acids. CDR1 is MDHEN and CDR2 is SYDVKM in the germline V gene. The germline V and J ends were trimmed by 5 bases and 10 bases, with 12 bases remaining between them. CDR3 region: CASSPQAGSPLHF. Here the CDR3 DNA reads TGTGCCAGCAGTCCGCAAGCGGGATCACCCCTCCACTTT.

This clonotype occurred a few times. DNA for the CDR3: TGTGCCAGCAGTGGTTTAGCGGGAGAGGAACAGTTCTTC. It codes for CASSGLAGEEQFF. The gene calls are TRBV6-1 and TRBJ2-1; 9 bases line up with TRBD2. CDR1 is MNHNS, CDR2 SASEGT, per germline. J lost 13 bases, V lost 4 bases, and 8 bases had no gene match. The CDR3 contains 13 residues.

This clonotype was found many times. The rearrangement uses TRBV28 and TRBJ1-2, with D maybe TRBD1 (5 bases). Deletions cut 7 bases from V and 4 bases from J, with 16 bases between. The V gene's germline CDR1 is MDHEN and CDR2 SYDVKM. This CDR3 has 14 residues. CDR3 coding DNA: TGTGCCAGCACCCCGGGGGGGGGTGCCTATGGCTACACCTTC. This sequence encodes CASTPGGGAYGYTF.

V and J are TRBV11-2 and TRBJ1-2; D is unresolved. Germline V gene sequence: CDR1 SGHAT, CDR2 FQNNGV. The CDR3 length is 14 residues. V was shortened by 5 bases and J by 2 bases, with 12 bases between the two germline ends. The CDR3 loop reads CASSRTEGNYGYTF. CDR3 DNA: TGTGCCAGCAGCCGGACGGAGGGAAACTATGGCTACACCTTC.

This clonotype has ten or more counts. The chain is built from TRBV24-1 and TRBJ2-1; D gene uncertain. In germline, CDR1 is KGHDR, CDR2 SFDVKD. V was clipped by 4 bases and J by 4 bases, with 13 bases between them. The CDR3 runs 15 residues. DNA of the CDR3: TGTGCCACCAGTGAAGGCGGCGGATCGTACAATGAGCAGTTCTTC. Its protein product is CATSEGGGSYNEQFF.

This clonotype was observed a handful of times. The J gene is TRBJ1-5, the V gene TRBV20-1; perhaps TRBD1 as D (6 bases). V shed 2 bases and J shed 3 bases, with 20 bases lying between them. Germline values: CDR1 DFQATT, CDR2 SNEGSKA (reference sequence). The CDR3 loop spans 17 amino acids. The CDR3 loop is CSARRTRGRDINQPQHF. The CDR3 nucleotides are TGCAGTGCTAGACGGACCCGGGGGCGGGATATCAATCAGCCCCAGCATTTT.

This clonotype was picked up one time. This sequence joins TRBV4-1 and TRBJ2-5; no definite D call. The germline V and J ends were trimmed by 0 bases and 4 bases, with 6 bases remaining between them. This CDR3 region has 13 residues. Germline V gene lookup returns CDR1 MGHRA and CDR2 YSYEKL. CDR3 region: CASSQENLETQYF. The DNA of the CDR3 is TGCGCCAGCAGCCAAGAAAATCTAGAGACCCAGTACTTC.

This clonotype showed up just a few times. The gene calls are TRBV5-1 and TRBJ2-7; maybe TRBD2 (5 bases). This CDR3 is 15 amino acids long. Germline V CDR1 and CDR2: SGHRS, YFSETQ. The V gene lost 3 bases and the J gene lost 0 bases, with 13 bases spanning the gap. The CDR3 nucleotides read TGCGCCAGCAGCTCTCCGGACGGAGGCTCCTACGAGCAGTACTTC. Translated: CASSSPDGGSYEQYF.